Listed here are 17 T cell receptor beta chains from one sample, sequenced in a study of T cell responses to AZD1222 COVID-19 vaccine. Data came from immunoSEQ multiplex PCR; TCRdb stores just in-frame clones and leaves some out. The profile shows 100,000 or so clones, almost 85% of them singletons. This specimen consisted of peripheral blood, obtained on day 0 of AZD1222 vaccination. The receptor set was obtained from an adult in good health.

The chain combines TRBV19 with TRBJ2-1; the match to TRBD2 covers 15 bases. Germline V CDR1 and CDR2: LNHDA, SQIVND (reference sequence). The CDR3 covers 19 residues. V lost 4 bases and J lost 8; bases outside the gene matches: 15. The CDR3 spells CASSTRRTGTSGGRDEQFF. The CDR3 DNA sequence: TGTGCCAGTAGTACCAGACGGACCGGGACTAGCGGGGGGAGGGATGAGCAGTTCTTC.

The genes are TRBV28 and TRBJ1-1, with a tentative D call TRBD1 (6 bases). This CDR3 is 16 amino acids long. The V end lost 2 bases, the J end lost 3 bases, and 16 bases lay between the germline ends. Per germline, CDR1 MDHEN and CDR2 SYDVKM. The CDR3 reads CASSLKGGQRYTEAFF. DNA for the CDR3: TGTGCCAGCAGTTTAAAGGGGGGGCAGCGATACACTGAAGCTTTCTTT.

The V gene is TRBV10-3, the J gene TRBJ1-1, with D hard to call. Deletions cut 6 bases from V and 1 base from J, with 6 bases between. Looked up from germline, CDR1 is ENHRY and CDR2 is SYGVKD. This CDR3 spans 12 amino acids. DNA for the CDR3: TGTGCCATCAGCCCGGGGAACACTGAAGCTTTCTTT. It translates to CAISPGNTEAFF.

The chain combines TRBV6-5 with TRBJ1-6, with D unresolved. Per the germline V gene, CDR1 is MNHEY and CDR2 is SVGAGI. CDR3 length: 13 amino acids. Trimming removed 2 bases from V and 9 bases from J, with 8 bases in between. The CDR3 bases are TGTGCCAGCAGTTACGGGGAGGTTTCACCCCTCCACTTT. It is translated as CASSYGEVSPLHF.

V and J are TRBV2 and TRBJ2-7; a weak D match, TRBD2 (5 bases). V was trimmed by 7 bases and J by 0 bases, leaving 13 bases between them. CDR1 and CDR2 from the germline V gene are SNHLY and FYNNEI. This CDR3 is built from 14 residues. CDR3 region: CASILRGSSYEQYV. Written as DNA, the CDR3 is TGTGCCAGCATTCTTCGGGGTAGCTCCTACGAGCAGTACGTC.

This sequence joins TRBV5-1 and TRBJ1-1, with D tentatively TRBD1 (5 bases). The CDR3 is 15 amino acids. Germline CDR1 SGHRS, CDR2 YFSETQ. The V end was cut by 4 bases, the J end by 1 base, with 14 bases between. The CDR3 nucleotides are TGCGCCAGCAGCCACACCGGGACGGGGAACACTGAAGCTTTCTTT. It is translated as CASSHTGTGNTEAFF.

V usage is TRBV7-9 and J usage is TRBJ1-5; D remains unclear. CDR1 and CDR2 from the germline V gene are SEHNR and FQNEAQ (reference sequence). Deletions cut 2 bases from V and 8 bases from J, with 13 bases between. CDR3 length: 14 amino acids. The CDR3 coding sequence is TGTGCCAGCAGCTTATCGGCCAGTTCAGAGCCCCAGCATTTT. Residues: CASSLSASSEPQHF.

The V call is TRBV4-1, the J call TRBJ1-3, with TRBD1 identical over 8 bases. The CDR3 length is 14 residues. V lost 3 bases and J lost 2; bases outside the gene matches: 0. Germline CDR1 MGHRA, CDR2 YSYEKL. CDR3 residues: CASSQTGAGNTIYF. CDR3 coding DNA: TGCGCCAGCAGCCAGACAGGGGCTGGAAACACCATATATTTT.

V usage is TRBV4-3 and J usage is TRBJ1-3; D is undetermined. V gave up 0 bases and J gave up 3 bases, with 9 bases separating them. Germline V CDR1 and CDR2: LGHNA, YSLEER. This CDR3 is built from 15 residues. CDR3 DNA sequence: TGCGCCAGCAGCCAAGATTACAGTTTTGGAAACACCATATATTTT. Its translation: CASSQDYSFGNTIYF.

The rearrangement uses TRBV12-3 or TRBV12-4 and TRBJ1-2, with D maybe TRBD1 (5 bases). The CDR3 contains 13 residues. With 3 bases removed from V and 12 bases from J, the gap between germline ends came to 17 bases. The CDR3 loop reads CASSLGQGVGDTF. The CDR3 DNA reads TGTGCCAGCAGTTTGGGGCAGGGAGTTGGGGACACCTTC.

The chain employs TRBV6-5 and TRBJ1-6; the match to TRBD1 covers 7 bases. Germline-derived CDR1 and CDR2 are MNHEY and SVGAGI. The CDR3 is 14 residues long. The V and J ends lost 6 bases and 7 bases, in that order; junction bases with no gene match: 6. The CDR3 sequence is CASRRTGENSPLHF. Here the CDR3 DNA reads TGTGCCAGCAGGAGGACAGGAGAGAATTCACCCCTCCACTTT.

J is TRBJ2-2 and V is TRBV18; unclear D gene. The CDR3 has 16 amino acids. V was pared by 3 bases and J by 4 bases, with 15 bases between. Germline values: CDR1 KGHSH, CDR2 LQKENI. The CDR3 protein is CASSPTQPPFTGELFF. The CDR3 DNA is TGTGCCAGCTCACCGACACAACCTCCTTTCACCGGGGAGCTGTTTTTT. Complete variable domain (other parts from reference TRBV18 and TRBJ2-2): NAGVMQNPRHLVRRRGQEARLRCSPMKGHSHVYWYRQLPEEGLKFMVYLQKENIIDESGMPKERFSAEFPKEGPSILRIQQVVRGDSAAYFCASSPTQPPFTGELFFGEGSRLTVL.

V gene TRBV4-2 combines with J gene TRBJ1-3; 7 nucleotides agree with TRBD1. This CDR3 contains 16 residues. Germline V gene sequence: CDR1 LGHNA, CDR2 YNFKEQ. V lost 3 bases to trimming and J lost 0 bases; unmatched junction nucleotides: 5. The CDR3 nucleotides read TGTGCCAGCAGCCACGGACAGGCTTCCTCTGGAAACACCATATATTTT. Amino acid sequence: CASSHGQASSGNTIYF.

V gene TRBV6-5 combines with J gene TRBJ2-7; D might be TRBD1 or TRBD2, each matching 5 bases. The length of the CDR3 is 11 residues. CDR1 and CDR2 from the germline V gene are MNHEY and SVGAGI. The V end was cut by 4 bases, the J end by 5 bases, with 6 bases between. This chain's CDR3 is CASSWGNEQYF. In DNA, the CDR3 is TGTGCCAGCAGTTGGGGGAACGAGCAGTACTTC.

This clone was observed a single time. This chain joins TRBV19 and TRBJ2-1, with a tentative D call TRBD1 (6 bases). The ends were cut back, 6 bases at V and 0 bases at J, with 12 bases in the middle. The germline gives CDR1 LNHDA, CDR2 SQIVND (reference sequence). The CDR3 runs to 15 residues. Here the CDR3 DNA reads TGTGCCAGTAGAAAGGACAGAAGCTCCTACAATGAGCAGTTCTTC. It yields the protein CASRKDRSSYNEQFF. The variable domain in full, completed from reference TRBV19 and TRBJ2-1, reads DGGITQSPKYLFRKEGQNVTLSCEQNLNHDAMYWYRQDPGQGLRLIYYSQIVNDFQKGDIAEGYSVSREKKESFPLTVTSAQKNPTAFYLCASRKDRSSYNEQFFGPGTRLTVL.

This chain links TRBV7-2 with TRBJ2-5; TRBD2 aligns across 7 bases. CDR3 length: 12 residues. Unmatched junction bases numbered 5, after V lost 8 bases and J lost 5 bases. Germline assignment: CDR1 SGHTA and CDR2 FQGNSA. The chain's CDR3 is CASGGRAETQYF. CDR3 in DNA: TGTGCCAGCGGTGGGAGGGCGGAGACCCAGTACTTC.

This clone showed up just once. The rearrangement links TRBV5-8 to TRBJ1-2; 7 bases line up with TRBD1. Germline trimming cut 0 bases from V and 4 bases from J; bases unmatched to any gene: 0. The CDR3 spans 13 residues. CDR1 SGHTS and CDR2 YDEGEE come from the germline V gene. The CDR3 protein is CASSLAGGYGYTF. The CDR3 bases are TGTGCCAGCAGCTTGGCAGGGGGCTATGGCTACACCTTC.